The T cell receptor (beta chain) described here comes from a study of blood T cell repertoires in COVID-19. Original methodology: Estimates of nucleated cell counts were drawn from the amplification of reference gene primers. Clones were read by immunoSEQ multiplex PCR, and TCRdb kept only the in-frame ones, dropping some. The DNA was the basis for D and trimming; V, J and clone size are from that table. The sample has over 150,000 clones; approximately 86% are singletons. In germline, CDR1 is SGHNT, CDR2 YYREEE (reference sequence). This CDR3 contains 15 residues. V was trimmed by 3 bases and J by 0 bases, leaving 11 bases between them. Patients in Seattle were enrolled during active infection, then followed longitudinally.

The chain carries TRBV5-4 and TRBJ2-3; no clear D gene. The clonotype comes from a woman aged 80 or older with COVID-19, enrolled during active disease. Sample: peripheral blood. The CDR3 loop reads CASSSRWASTDTQYF. The CDR3 DNA reads as TGTGCCAGCAGCTCCAGATGGGCTAGCACAGATACGCAGTATTTT.